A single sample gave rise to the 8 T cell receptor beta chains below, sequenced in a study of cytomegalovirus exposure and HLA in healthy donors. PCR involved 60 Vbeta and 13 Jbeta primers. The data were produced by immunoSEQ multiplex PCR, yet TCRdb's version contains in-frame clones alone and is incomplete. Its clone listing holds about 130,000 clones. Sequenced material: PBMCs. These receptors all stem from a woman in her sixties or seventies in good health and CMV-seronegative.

The CDR3 DNA sequence: TGTGCCAGCAGCTTACATACACGCGGAGACAGCTACGAGCAGTACTTC. It codes for CASSLHTRGDSYEQYF. The chain combines TRBV13 with TRBJ2-7; D perhaps matches TRBD1 (5 bases). Trimming stripped 2 bases from V and 3 bases from J, with 17 bases between. There are 16 residues in the CDR3. Germline assignment: CDR1 PRHDT and CDR2 FYEKMQ (reference sequence).

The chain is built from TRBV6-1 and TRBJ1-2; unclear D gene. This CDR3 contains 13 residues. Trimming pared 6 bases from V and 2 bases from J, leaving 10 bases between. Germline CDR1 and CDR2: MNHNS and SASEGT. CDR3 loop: CASRVTENYGYTF. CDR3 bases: TGTGCCAGCAGAGTTACAGAGAACTATGGCTACACCTTC.

As DNA, the CDR3 is TGTGCCAGCAGTTGGGAAGTAGCGGCCGAGCAGTACTTC. Translation: CASSWEVAAEQYF. The chain links TRBV27 to TRBJ2-5; D is possibly TRBD2 (6 bases). Near its end, the DNA agrees better with TRBJ2-7, so the J call may be wrong. From germline, CDR1 is MNHEY and CDR2 SMNVEV (reference sequence). The CDR3 sequence is 13 residues long.

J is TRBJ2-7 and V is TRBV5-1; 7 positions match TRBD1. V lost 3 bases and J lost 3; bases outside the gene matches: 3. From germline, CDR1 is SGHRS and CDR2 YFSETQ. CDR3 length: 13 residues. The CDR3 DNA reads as TGCGCCAGCAGCTGGGGACAGAACTACGAGCAGTACTTC. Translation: CASSWGQNYEQYF.

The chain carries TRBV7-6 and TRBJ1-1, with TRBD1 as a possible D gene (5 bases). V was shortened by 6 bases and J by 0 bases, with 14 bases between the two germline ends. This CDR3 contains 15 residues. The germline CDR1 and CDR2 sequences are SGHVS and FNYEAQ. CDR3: CASSRGIQLNTEAFF. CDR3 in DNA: TGTGCCAGCAGTCGGGGGATCCAATTGAACACTGAAGCTTTCTTT.

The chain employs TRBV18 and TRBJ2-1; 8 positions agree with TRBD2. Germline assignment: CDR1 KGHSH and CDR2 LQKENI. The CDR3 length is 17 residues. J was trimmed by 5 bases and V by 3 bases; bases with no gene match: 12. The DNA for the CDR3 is TGTGCCAGCTCACCGCGAGGTGCTACTAGCGGACACAATGAGCAGTTCTTC. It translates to CASSPRGATSGHNEQFF. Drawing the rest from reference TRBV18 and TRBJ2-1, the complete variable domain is NAGVMQNPRHLVRRRGQEARLRCSPMKGHSHVYWYRQLPEEGLKFMVYLQKENIIDESGMPKERFSAEFPKEGPSILRIQQVVRGDSAAYFCASSPRGATSGHNEQFFGPGTRLTVL.

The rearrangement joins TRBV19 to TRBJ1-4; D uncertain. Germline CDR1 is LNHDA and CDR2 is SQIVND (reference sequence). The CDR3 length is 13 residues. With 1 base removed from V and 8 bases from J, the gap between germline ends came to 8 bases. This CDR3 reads CASSIGEGEKLFF. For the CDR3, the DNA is TGTGCCAGTAGTATAGGAGAGGGAGAAAAACTGTTTTTT.

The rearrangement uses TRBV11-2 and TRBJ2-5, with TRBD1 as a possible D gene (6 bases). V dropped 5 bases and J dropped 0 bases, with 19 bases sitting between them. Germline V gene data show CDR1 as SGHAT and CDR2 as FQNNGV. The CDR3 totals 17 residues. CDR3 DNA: TGTGCCAGCAGCCTAGTCCCCGCACAGGGATACCAAGAGACCCAGTACTTC. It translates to CASSLVPAQGYQETQYF.